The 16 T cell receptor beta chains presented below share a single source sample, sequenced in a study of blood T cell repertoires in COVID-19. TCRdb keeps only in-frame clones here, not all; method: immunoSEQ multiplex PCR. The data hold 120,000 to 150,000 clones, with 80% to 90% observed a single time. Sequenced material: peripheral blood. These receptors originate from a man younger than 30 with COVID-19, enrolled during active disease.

CDR3 bases: TGTGCCAGCAGCGTAGCGGGCAGGGGAACAGATACGCAGTATTTT. Protein product: CASSVAGRGTDTQYF. This chain connects TRBV9 to TRBJ2-3; a possible D gene is TRBD1 (6 bases). Germline lookup yields CDR1 SGDLS and CDR2 YYNGEE. V was trimmed by 0 bases and J by 3 bases, leaving 11 bases between them. The CDR3 has 15 residues.

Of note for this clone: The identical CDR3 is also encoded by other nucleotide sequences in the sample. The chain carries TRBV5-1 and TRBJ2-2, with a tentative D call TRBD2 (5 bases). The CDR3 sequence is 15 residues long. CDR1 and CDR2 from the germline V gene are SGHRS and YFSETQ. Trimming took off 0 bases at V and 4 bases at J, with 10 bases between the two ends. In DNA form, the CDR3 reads TGCGCCAGCAGCTTGGGAGGGCCGGGCACCGGGGAGCTGTTTTTT. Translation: CASSLGGPGTGELFF.

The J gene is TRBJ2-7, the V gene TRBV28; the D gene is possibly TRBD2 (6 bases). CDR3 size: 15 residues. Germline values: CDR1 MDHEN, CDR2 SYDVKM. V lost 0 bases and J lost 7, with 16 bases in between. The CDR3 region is CASSLWGLGGREQYF. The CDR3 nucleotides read TGTGCCAGCAGTTTATGGGGACTTGGGGGAAGGGAGCAGTACTTC.

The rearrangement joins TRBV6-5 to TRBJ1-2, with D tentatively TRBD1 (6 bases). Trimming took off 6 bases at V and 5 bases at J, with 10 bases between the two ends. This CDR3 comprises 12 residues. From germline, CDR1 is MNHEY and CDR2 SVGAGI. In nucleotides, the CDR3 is TGTGCCAGCAGGGAGGGGGGGTATGGCTACACCTTC. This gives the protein CASREGGYGYTF.

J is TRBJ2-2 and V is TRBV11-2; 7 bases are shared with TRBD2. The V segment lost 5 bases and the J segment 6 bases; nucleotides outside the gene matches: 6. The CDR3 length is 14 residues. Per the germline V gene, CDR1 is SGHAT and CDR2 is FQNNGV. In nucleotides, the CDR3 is TGTGCCAGCAGCCGACTAGCCGTCTCCGGGGAGCTGTTTTTT. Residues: CASSRLAVSGELFF.

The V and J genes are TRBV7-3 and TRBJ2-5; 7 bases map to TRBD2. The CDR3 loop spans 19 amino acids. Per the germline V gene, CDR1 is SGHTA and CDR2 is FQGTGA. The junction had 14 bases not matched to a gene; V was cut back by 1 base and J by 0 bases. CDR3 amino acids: CASSLRASGGGLHQETQYF. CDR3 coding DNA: TGTGCCAGCAGCTTAAGGGCTAGCGGTGGAGGGTTACACCAAGAGACCCAGTACTTC. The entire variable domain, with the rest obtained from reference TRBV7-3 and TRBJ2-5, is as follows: GAGVSQTPSNKVTEKGKYVELRCDPISGHTALYWYRQSLGQGPEFLIYFQGTGAADDSGLPNDRFFAVRPEGSVSTLKIQRTERGDSAVYLCASSLRASGGGLHQETQYFGPGTRLLVL.

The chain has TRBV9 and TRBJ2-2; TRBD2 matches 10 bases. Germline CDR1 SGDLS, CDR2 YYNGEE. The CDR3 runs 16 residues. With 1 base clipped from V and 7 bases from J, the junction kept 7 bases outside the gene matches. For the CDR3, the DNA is TGTGCCAGCAGCGTATCACTAGCGGGAAGGGGCGGGGAGCTGTTTTTT. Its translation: CASSVSLAGRGGELFF.

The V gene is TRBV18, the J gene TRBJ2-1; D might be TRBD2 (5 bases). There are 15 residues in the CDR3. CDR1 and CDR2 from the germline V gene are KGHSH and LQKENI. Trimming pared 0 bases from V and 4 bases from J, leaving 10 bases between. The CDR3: CASSPPTRGYNEQFF. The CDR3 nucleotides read TGTGCCAGCTCACCACCCACTAGAGGTTACAATGAGCAGTTCTTC.

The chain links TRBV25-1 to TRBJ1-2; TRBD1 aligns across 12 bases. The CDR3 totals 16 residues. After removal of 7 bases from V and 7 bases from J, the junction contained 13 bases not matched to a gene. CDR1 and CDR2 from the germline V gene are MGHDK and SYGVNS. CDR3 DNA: TGTGCCAGCAATCACGCCGGGACAGGGGGCATTAGTGGCTACACCTTC. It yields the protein CASNHAGTGGISGYTF.

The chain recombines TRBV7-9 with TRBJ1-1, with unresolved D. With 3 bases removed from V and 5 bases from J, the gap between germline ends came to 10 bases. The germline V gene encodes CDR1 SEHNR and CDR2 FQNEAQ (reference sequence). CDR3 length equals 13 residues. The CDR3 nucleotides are TGTGCCAGCAGCTTTACAGTTGAGACTGAAGCTTTCTTT. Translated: CASSFTVETEAFF. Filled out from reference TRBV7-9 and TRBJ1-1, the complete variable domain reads DTGVSQNPRHKITKRGQNVTFRCDPISEHNRLYWYRQTLGQGPEFLTYFQNEAQLEKSRLLSDRFSAERPKGSFSTLEIQRTEQGDSAMYLCASSFTVETEAFFGQGTRLTVV.

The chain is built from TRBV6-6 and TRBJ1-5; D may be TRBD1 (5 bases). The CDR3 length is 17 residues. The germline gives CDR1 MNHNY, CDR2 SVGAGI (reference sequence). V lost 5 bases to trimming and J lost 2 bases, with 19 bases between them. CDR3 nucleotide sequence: TGTGCCAGCAGTCCCCCGGGGGGGGTCGGGGGCAATCAGCCCCAGCATTTT. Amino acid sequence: CASSPPGGVGGNQPQHF.

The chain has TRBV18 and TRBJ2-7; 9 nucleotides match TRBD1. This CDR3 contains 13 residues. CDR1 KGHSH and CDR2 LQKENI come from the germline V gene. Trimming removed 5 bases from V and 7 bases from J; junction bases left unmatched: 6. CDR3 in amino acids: CASSRDRALEQYF. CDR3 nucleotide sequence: TGTGCCAGCTCAAGGGACAGGGCTTTGGAGCAGTACTTC.

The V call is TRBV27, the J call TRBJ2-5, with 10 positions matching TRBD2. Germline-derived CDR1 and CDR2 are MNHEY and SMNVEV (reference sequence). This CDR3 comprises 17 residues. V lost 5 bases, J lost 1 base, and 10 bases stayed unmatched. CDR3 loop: CASSMASGSQTQETQYF. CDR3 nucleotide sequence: TGTGCCAGCAGTATGGCTAGCGGGAGCCAGACCCAAGAGACCCAGTACTTC.

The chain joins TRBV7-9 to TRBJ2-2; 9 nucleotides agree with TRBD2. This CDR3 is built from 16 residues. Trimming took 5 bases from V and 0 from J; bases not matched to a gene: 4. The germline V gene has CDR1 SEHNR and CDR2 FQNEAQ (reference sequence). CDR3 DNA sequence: TGTGCCAGCAGCCAGTTAGCGGGAGCGAACACCGGGGAGCTGTTTTTT. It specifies CASSQLAGANTGELFF.

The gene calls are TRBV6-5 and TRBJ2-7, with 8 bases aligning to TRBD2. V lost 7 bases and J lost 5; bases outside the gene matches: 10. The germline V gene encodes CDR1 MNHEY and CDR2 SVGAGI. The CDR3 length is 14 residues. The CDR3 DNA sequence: TGTGCCAGCACGCGTCCGGGACTAGGGCACGAGCAGTACTTC. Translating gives CASTRPGLGHEQYF.

The CDR3 DNA reads TGTGCCAGCCGCCAGGGACAGGCGGTTTACTACGAGCAGTACTTC. Translating it yields CASRQGQAVYYEQYF. The chain uses TRBV5-6 and TRBJ2-7, with 8 bases matching TRBD1. The junction had 12 bases not matched to a gene; V was cut back by 7 bases and J by 3 bases. The CDR3 runs 15 residues. Germline V gives CDR1 SGHDT, CDR2 YYEEEE.